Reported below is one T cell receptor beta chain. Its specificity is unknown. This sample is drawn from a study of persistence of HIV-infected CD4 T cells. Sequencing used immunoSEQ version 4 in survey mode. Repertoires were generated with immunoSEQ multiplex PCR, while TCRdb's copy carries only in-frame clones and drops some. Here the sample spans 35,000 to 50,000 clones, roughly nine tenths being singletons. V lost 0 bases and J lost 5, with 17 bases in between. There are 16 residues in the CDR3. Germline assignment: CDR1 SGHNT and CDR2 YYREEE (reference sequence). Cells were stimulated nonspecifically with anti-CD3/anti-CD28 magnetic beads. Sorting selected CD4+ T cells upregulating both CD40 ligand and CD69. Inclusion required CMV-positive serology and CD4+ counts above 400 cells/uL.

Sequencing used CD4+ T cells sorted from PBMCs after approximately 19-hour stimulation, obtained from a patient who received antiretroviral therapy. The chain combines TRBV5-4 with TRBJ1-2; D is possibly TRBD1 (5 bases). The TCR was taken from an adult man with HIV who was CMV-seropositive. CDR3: CASSLGAGRAVYGYTF. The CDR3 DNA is TGTGCCAGCAGCTTGGGGGCGGGCAGGGCCGTATATGGCTACACCTTC.